The 6 T cell receptor beta chains below all came from one sample that was sequenced in a study of T cell changes during pregnancy in multiple sclerosis. Produced via immunoSEQ multiplex PCR; TCRdb's table is partial and in-frame only. The table shows about 63,000 clones, with about 94% occurring only once. The source material was CD8+ T cells from peripheral blood mononuclear cells, sampled in the second trimester of pregnancy. The receptors were sampled from a female donor with multiple sclerosis, enrolled in a pregnancy study.

This clone occurred a few times. This rearrangement joins TRBV2 to TRBJ2-7, with D perhaps TRBD1 (5 bases). Germline CDR1 is SNHLY and CDR2 is FYNNEI. CDR3 length: 12 amino acids. Trimming pared 7 bases from V and 3 bases from J, leaving 10 bases between. The CDR3 DNA reads as TGTGCCAGCAATCCAGGGCGCTACGAGCAGTACTTC. Amino acid sequence: CASNPGRYEQYF.

The rearrangement joins TRBV7-6 to TRBJ2-1; 13 bases map to TRBD2. Trimming cost V 1 base and J 10 bases; bases outside gene matches: 1. Germline V CDR1 and CDR2: SGHVS, FNYEAQ. The CDR3 is made up of 14 amino acids. The CDR3 protein is CASSLGGLAGEQFF. The CDR3, as DNA: TGTGCCAGCAGCTTAGGGGGACTAGCGGGAGAGCAGTTCTTC.

The chain joins TRBV5-1 to TRBJ2-2; D is unclear. The CDR3 length is 14 residues. Trimming took 4 bases from V and 1 from J, leaving 8 bases between them. Germline CDR1 and CDR2: SGHRS and YFSETQ. CDR3 coding DNA: TGCGCCAGCAGCCCGACTTGGAACACCGGGGAGCTGTTTTTT. It is translated as CASSPTWNTGELFF.

V and J are TRBV6-1 and TRBJ1-1; 7 nucleotides line up with TRBD1. With V trimmed by 2 bases and J by 1 base, 13 bases remained unmatched. The germline V gene has CDR1 MNHNS and CDR2 SASEGT. CDR3 length: 18 residues. CDR3 region: CASSEIGTDRVGNTEAFF. CDR3 sequence (DNA): TGTGCCAGCAGTGAAATAGGGACAGACAGGGTCGGGAACACTGAAGCTTTCTTT.

CDR3 bases: TGTGCCAGCAGCTTAGAGGGGGCAGGGCTTTATCAGCCCCAGCATTTT. This sequence encodes CASSLEGAGLYQPQHF. The V call is TRBV7-8, the J call TRBJ1-5; 7 bases map to TRBD1. This CDR3 has 16 amino acids. The trim removed 1 base at V and 5 bases at J, leaving 8 bases unmatched. Germline V CDR1 and CDR2: SGHVS, FQNEAQ.

The chain joins TRBV7-9 to TRBJ2-1; 11 bases agree with TRBD2. CDR1 and CDR2 from the germline V gene are SEHNR and FQNEAQ (reference sequence). Trimming took 2 bases from V and 9 from J; bases not matched to a gene: 12. This CDR3 comprises 17 residues. This chain's CDR3 is CASSLYSSGRAGGEQFF. CDR3 in DNA: TGTGCCAGCAGCTTATACAGTAGCGGGAGGGCCGGGGGTGAGCAGTTCTTC.